A selection of T cell receptor beta chains follows, all from one sample in a study of OX40 agonist ivuxolimab in advanced cancers. Generated by immunoSEQ multiplex PCR, the TCRdb table keeps only in-frame clones and is missing some. The table records tens of thousands of clones, about nine tenths of them present only once. Sample: CD4+ or CD8+ T cells sorted from blood, taken in a trial of the OX40 agonist ivuxolimab. Receptors originate from an adult with an advanced solid tumor such as melanoma, head and neck, liver or kidney cancer. Both conserved end residues are trimmed from each CDR3. The D gene is left open where the match is weak. Some rows have no size entry. The others give once, few or many, or a class for an expanded clone.

d_call: TRBD2
v_call: TRBV10-2
j_call: TRBJ2-3
clone_size: -
cdr3_aa: ASSGGGSAPYTDTQY

d_call: -
v_call: TRBV4-1
j_call: TRBJ2-1
clone_size: -
cdr3_aa: ASMRGRSFPNEQF

d_call: -
v_call: TRBV5-1
j_call: TRBJ2-5
clone_size: -
cdr3_aa: ASSLDQETQY

d_call: -
v_call: TRBV27
j_call: TRBJ2-7
clone_size: -
cdr3_aa: ATLAQTVSDYEQY

d_call: TRBD1
v_call: TRBV27
j_call: TRBJ2-1
clone_size: -
cdr3_aa: ASSAQGPSYNEQF

d_call: TRBD1
v_call: TRBV6-1
j_call: TRBJ2-7
clone_size: -
cdr3_aa: ASRQQGAPYEQY

d_call: TRBD1
v_call: TRBV11-2
j_call: TRBJ1-2
clone_size: -
cdr3_aa: ASSSDREGYT

d_call: TRBD1
v_call: TRBV6-5
j_call: TRBJ1-2
clone_size: -
cdr3_aa: ASRSRQGFYT

d_call: TRBD1
v_call: TRBV25-1
j_call: TRBJ2-2
clone_size: -
cdr3_aa: ASRAPDRGIFAGELF

d_call: TRBD1
v_call: TRBV19
j_call: TRBJ1-4
clone_size: -
cdr3_aa: ASGSVGQENEKLF

d_call: -
v_call: TRBV14
j_call: TRBJ2-3
clone_size: -
cdr3_aa: ASSQAGSPDTQY

d_call: -
v_call: TRBV7-3
j_call: TRBJ2-6
clone_size: -
cdr3_aa: ASSLGPAGANVLT

d_call: TRBD1
v_call: TRBV19
j_call: TRBJ2-1
clone_size: -
cdr3_aa: ASSITGGPYNEQF

d_call: -
v_call: TRBV5-1
j_call: TRBJ2-5
clone_size: -
cdr3_aa: ASAEGFGQETQY

d_call: -
v_call: TRBV20-1
j_call: TRBJ2-1
clone_size: once
cdr3_aa: SARDMDEQF

d_call: -
v_call: TRBV15
j_call: TRBJ2-2
clone_size: few
cdr3_aa: ATSRVTGELF

d_call: TRBD2
v_call: TRBV2
j_call: TRBJ2-5
clone_size: -
cdr3_aa: ASSETGGAETQY

d_call: TRBD1
v_call: TRBV6-6
j_call: TRBJ1-6
clone_size: -
cdr3_aa: ASRGQDRDNSPLH

d_call: -
v_call: TRBV7-3
j_call: TRBJ2-4
clone_size: -
cdr3_aa: ASSLGGVGTIQY

d_call: TRBD2
v_call: TRBV2
j_call: TRBJ2-5
clone_size: -
cdr3_aa: ASSAERGTQETQY

d_call: -
v_call: TRBV11-3
j_call: TRBJ2-2
clone_size: -
cdr3_aa: ATQDEYTGELF

d_call: -
v_call: TRBV10-3
j_call: TRBJ1-6
clone_size: once
cdr3_aa: AISGGRSYNSPLH

d_call: TRBD2
v_call: TRBV11-2
j_call: TRBJ2-7
clone_size: -
cdr3_aa: ASSWTSGTRSYEQY

d_call: -
v_call: TRBV6-5
j_call: TRBJ1-2
clone_size: -
cdr3_aa: ASSTGGNSYGYT

d_call: TRBD2
v_call: TRBV5-4
j_call: -
clone_size: -
cdr3_aa: GTRLAGTSVDEQY

d_call: -
v_call: TRBV5-1
j_call: TRBJ2-5
clone_size: -
cdr3_aa: ASSRSFGNQETQY